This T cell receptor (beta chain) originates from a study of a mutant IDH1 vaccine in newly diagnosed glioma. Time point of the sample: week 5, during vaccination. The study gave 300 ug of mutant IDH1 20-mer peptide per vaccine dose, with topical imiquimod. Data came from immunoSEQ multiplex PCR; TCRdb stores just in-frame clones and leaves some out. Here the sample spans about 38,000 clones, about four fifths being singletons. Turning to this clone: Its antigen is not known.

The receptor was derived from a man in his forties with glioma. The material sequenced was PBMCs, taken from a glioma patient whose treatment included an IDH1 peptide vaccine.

CDR3 residues: CASSQDIAGRRYEQYF. The DNA of the CDR3 is TGCGCCAGCAGCCAAGATATCGCCGGGAGGCGTTACGAGCAGTACTTC. The V call is TRBV4-1, the J call TRBJ2-7; 7 bases fit TRBD2. Germline CDR1 MGHRA, CDR2 YSYEKL. The CDR3 contains 16 residues. V shed 0 bases and J 4 bases; nucleotides not matched to a gene: 9.